This T cell receptor (beta chain) was recovered during a study of blood T cell repertoires in COVID-19. The CDR3 is 15 residues long. The V end lost 1 base, the J end lost 1 base, and 5 bases lay between the germline ends. Germline V gene lookup returns CDR1 SEHNR and CDR2 FQNEAQ (reference sequence). The method was immunoSEQ multiplex PCR; TCRdb's version includes in-frame clones alone and lacks a portion of them. The sample includes tens of thousands of clones, roughly 88% seen only once; the top ten take 6% to 9%. This clonotype originated in a human donor in a cohort sampled during active COVID-19. The rearrangement joins TRBV7-9 to TRBJ2-6; D not resolved. The source material was peripheral blood. Here the CDR3 reads CASSLVESGANVLTF. DNA for the CDR3: TGTGCCAGCAGCTTAGTAGAGTCTGGGGCCAACGTCCTGACTTTC.